The entry below describes one TCR beta chain. What it binds is not known. The CDR3 end shows no conserved phenylalanine or tryptophan, and so a read error is likely. Investigators took RNA and DNA out together from about 20-30 mg of unsorted bulk tissue. These data originate in a study of tumor-infiltrating lymphocytes in primary liver carcinoma. Study-wide background: Spanning 4.2 to 10 cm, the tumors were T1-T3 N0M0. General study points: Only about 7.5-25% of top clones occurred in every one of the five tumor regions.

The CDR3 has 12 amino acids. The V end was cut by 8 bases, the J end by 7 bases, with 17 bases between. Germline values: CDR1 SQVTM, CDR2 ANQGSEA. Researchers generated TCR beta cDNA from about 530 ng of total RNA, relying on a constant-region primer. Investigators got TCR beta libraries out of three nested multiplex PCR rounds, done with slightly modified ARM-PCR. Rounds one and two of PCR, each of 10 cycles, were primed with TRBV1-TRBV30 forward primers and a C-beta reverse primer. TCRdb re-called the multiplex PCR reads with MiXCR, one entry per CDR3 protein. This table holds roughly 200,000 distinct CDR3 sequences, approximately 80% found once.

What was sequenced was tumor tissue from primary liver carcinoma. This clonotype was sampled from a man aged 35 to 55 with primary liver carcinoma and hepatitis B virus infection. V gene TRBV29-1 combines with J gene TRBJ2-5; maybe TRBD1 (6 bases). Here the CDR3 reads CSMPQGWTTQYL. Here the CDR3 DNA reads TGCAGCATGCCACAGGGATGGACGACCCAGTACTTA.